One sample yielded the 13 T cell receptor beta chains listed below, sequenced in a study of shared clonotypes between healthy human individuals. Naive CD8 cells lacked CD45RO, underwent positive selection for CCR7 and left out terminally differentiated effector memory CD45RA+ cells. Measured with immunoSEQ multiplex PCR; TCRdb has only the in-frame clones, and not every one. The sample has about 2,200,000 clones; just over 90% are singletons. Sequencing used naive CD8+ T cells from PBMCs. The receptors were gathered from a young man in good health. Some clones in this sample may be carry-over from other donors' samples.

The CDR3 bases are TGTGCCAGCAGCCCCTACGGAGCGGAATCCTACGAGCAGTACTTC. Residues: CASSPYGAESYEQYF. The J gene is TRBJ2-7, the V gene TRBV11-2; maybe TRBD2 (5 bases). Germline-derived CDR1 and CDR2 are SGHAT and FQNNGV. This CDR3 has 15 residues. With 5 bases removed from V and 1 base from J, the gap between germline ends came to 15 bases.

The chain is built from TRBV5-4 and TRBJ2-3; the D call may be TRBD1 or TRBD2 (5 bases each). The V and J ends lost 3 bases and 5 bases respectively, with 19 bases between them. Per the germline V gene, CDR1 is SGHNT and CDR2 is YYREEE (reference sequence). The length of the CDR3 is 16 residues. The CDR3 loop is CASSSGTLIGGDTQYF. The CDR3 bases are TGTGCCAGCAGCTCCGGGACCTTGATAGGAGGAGATACGCAGTATTTT.

This chain connects TRBV29-1 to TRBJ2-1, with 12 bases identical to TRBD2. Trimming at V came to 6 bases and at J to 10 bases, leaving 10 bases not matched to a gene. Germline CDR1 reads SQVTM; CDR2 reads ANQGSEA. The CDR3 is 14 amino acids. CDR3 DNA sequence: TGCAGCGTCGGGACTAGCGGGCTATTTGGGGAGCAGTTCTTC. The encoded protein is CSVGTSGLFGEQFF.

On this clone itself: At the DNA level, this CDR3 is encoded by other sequences in the same sample as well. The rearrangement joins TRBV7-9 to TRBJ2-7; TRBD1 matches 9 bases. V dropped 6 bases and J dropped 0; count of bases not matched to a gene: 3. Germline assignment: CDR1 SEHNR and CDR2 FQNEAQ (reference sequence). The CDR3 length is 14 residues. CDR3 sequence (DNA): TGTGCCAGCAGTCCGACAGGGGGCTCCTACGAGCAGTACTTC. Protein sequence: CASSPTGGSYEQYF. The full variable domain, in which reference TRBV7-9 and TRBJ2-7 provide the parts outside the CDR3, is DTGVSQNPRHKITKRGQNVTFRCDPISEHNRLYWYRQTLGQGPEFLTYFQNEAQLEKSRLLSDRFSAERPKGSFSTLEIQRTEQGDSAMYLCASSPTGGSYEQYFGPGTRLTVT.

V is TRBV10-3 and J is TRBJ1-2; D is undetermined. V was trimmed by 0 bases and J by 5 bases, leaving 7 bases between them. Germline V gene sequence: CDR1 ENHRY, CDR2 SYGVKD. This CDR3 spans 13 amino acids. This CDR3 is CAISESNQYGYTF. In nucleotides, the CDR3 is TGTGCCATCAGTGAGTCAAATCAGTATGGCTACACCTTC.

This clone occurred a few times. The chain has TRBV5-8 and TRBJ2-7, with TRBD1 matching over 7 bases. V was clipped by 4 bases and J by 3 bases; unmatched bases: 4. Germline loops: CDR1 SGHTS, CDR2 YDEGEE. This CDR3 spans 13 amino acids. The CDR3 bases are TGTGCCAGCAGCGAGGGGGCGCGCTACGAGCAGTACTTC. It translates to CASSEGARYEQYF.

The chain joins TRBV5-6 to TRBJ1-2; TRBD1 is a possible D gene (6 bases). Trimming removed 2 bases at V and 4 bases at J, with 15 bases between. Germline loops: CDR1 SGHDT, CDR2 YYEEEE. CDR3 length equals 15 residues. CDR3 nucleotides: TGTGCCAGCAGCTTAAACAGGGAGTTGGTCTATGGCTACACCTTC. Amino acid sequence: CASSLNRELVYGYTF.

The J gene is TRBJ2-7, the V gene TRBV7-3; 7 bases fit TRBD1. Germline V gene data show CDR1 as SGHTA and CDR2 as FQGTGA. Trimming cost V 1 base and J 0 bases; bases outside gene matches: 3. CDR3 length equals 15 residues. The chain's CDR3 is CASSLMRDSSYEQYF. The CDR3 DNA reads TGTGCCAGCAGCTTAATGAGGGACAGCTCCTACGAGCAGTACTTC.

V and J are TRBV9 and TRBJ2-2; D is possibly TRBD2 (6 bases). CDR3 length: 17 amino acids. V was clipped by 4 bases and J by 5 bases, with 21 bases between them. Germline CDR1 and CDR2: SGDLS and YYNGEE. In DNA, the CDR3 is TGTGCCAGCAGCCCCGCGAGGAGGGGAACGAGAACCGGGGAGCTGTTTTTT. Its protein product is CASSPARRGTRTGELFF.

The CDR3 DNA reads as TGTGCCAGCAGTTTTATGGGACCCCAAGAGACCCAGTACTTC. Amino acid sequence: CASSFMGPQETQYF. The chain uses TRBV27 and TRBJ2-5, with D perhaps given as TRBD1 or TRBD2 (5 bases each). Germline V CDR1 and CDR2: MNHEY, SMNVEV (reference sequence). Trimming cost V 3 bases and J 1 base, with 9 bases left between them. CDR3 length: 14 residues.

CDR3 loop: CASSAIPSRGDDYGYTF. In nucleotides, the CDR3 is TGTGCCAGCAGCGCGATTCCATCTAGGGGGGACGACTATGGCTACACCTTC. The V and J genes are TRBV9 and TRBJ1-2; possible D gene TRBD1, 6 bases. Trimming left V 3 bases short and J 3 bases short, with 21 bases between. The CDR3 has 17 amino acids. CDR1 is SGDLS and CDR2 is YYNGEE in the germline V gene.

The count of this clone is one. The CDR3 loop reads CASSQSALKGTADLNTEAFF. The DNA of the CDR3 is TGTGCCAGCAGTCAGTCCGCCCTGAAGGGGACAGCCGATCTGAACACTGAAGCTTTCTTT. This chain connects TRBV28 to TRBJ1-1, with 7 bases aligning to TRBD1. Trimming took 5 bases from V and 0 from J; bases not matched to a gene: 21. Germline assignment: CDR1 MDHEN and CDR2 SYDVKM. The CDR3 sequence is 20 residues long. The complete variable domain, with remaining parts taken from reference TRBV28 and TRBJ1-1, reads DVKVTQSSRYLVKRTGEKVFLECVQDMDHENMFWYRQDPGLGLRLIYFSYDVKMKEKGDIPEGYSVSREKKERFSLILESASTNQTSMYLCASSQSALKGTADLNTEAFFGQGTRLTVV.

This clone turned up a few times. The chain employs TRBV25-1 and TRBJ1-4, with TRBD1 matching over 10 bases. The V and J ends lost 3 bases and 8 bases, in that order; junction bases with no gene match: 6. Germline-derived CDR1 and CDR2 are MGHDK and SYGVNS. The CDR3 is 15 amino acids. CDR3: CASSDLDRGNEKLFF. The CDR3 DNA reads TGTGCCAGCAGTGATCTGGACAGGGGGAACGAAAAACTGTTTTTT.